The clone carrying this T cell receptor beta chain has more than one count but fewer than ten. Antigen specificity is unknown. This sample is drawn from a study of glioma-infiltrating T cells. TCR alpha and beta CDR3 regions were amplified from RNA using iRepertoire nested multiplex PCR. TCRdb reanalysed the multiplex PCR reads using MiXCR and keeps one entry per CDR3 protein. The sample has under 200,000 distinct CDR3 sequences; about 46% are singletons. Overall study findings and caveats: Tissue and blood shared very few CDR3 sequences.

With 5 bases removed from V and 7 bases from J, the gap between germline ends came to 9 bases. This CDR3 comprises 10 residues. Germline V gives CDR1 SQVTM, CDR2 ANQGSEA. The V call is TRBV29-1, the J call TRBJ2-7; no clear D gene. The sample was glioma tissue, nonneoplastic brain tissue, or PBMCs (not recorded which). The source of this sequence is a human donor with low-grade glioma or glioblastoma, undergoing nonglioma brain surgery, or in good health (not recorded which). CDR3 bases: TGCAGCGTTATTTTACAAGAGCAGTACTTC. Amino acids: CSVILQEQYF.